These 11 T cell receptor beta chains originate from one sample sequenced in a study of T cell responses to AZD1222 COVID-19 vaccine listed by TCRdb under 2021. Libraries were built with the immunoSEQ multiplex PCR assay. TCRdb carries this immuneACCESS record with in-frame sequences only. Its versions omit some clonotypes, under half of them owing to an unresolved V gene in the studies checked, with the rest unexplained. Recorded for this sample are about 68,000 clones; roughly 90% of them occurred a single time. The leading ten clones occupy less than 9% of the sample. The sample's time point, from its label and the paper: baseline before first vaccination. The input for sequencing was peripheral blood, taken on day 0 of AZD1222 vaccination. The source of these receptors is an adult in good health.

The V gene is TRBV11-2, the J gene TRBJ1-1; D ambiguous. The CDR3 runs 15 residues. Germline CDR1 SGHAT, CDR2 FQNNGV. With 5 bases removed from V and 5 bases from J, the gap between germline ends came to 18 bases. The CDR3 here is CASSQRRRAGTEAFF. The CDR3 coding sequence is TGTGCCAGCAGCCAGCGTCGGAGGGCGGGTACTGAAGCTTTCTTT.

The chain has TRBV5-4 and TRBJ2-2; D gene uncertain. CDR3 size: 14 residues. Between the trimmed V and J ends, which lost 4 bases and 1 base, there was a span of 8 bases. Per the germline V gene, CDR1 is SGHNT and CDR2 is YYREEE (reference sequence). CDR3 amino acids: CASSLRQNTGELFF. CDR3 coding DNA: TGTGCCAGCAGCCTGCGACAGAACACCGGGGAGCTGTTTTTT.

This chain links TRBV7-2 with TRBJ1-2, with D hard to call. V shed 1 base and J shed 7 bases, with 13 bases lying between them. Germline values: CDR1 SGHTA, CDR2 FQGNSA. This CDR3 has 14 amino acids. CDR3 amino acids: CASSLVVREAGYTF. CDR3 in DNA: TGTGCCAGCAGCTTAGTTGTGAGGGAAGCTGGCTACACCTTC.

The rearrangement links TRBV5-6 to TRBJ1-3, with 9 bases identical to TRBD1. CDR3 length: 15 residues. Trimming removed 5 bases from V and 4 bases from J; junction bases left unmatched: 7. The germline CDR1 and CDR2 sequences are SGHDT and YYEEEE. CDR3 sequence reads: CASRLQGAPGNTIYF. CDR3 coding DNA: TGTGCCAGCAGGCTACAGGGGGCACCGGGAAACACCATATATTTT.

The chain has TRBV20-1 and TRBJ2-7; D is possibly TRBD2 (5 bases). The CDR3 has 14 residues. V was shortened by 4 bases and J by 0 bases, with 13 bases between the two germline ends. Germline CDR1 is DFQATT and CDR2 is SNEGSKA (reference sequence). CDR3 nucleotides: TGCAGTGCTACTGACTACACTAGCTCCTACGAGCAGTACTTC. As protein: CSATDYTSSYEQYF.

CDR3 in amino acids: CAWSSNLRNEQFF. CDR3 DNA: TGTGCCTGGAGCTCCAACCTTAGAAATGAGCAGTTCTTC. The rearrangement uses TRBV30 and TRBJ2-1; no firm D call. This CDR3 is 13 amino acids long. Germline CDR1 reads GTSNPN; CDR2 reads SVGIG (reference sequence). Trimming took off 3 bases at V and 7 bases at J, with 13 bases between the two ends.

The V gene is TRBV27, the J gene TRBJ2-7, with 11 nucleotides matching TRBD2. With V trimmed by 4 bases and J by 4 bases, 3 bases remained unmatched. There are 14 residues in the CDR3. In germline, CDR1 is MNHEY, CDR2 SMNVEV (reference sequence). The CDR3 DNA is TGTGCCAGCAGTTCGGGGACTAGCGGATACGAGCAGTACTTC. Protein product: CASSSGTSGYEQYF.

J is TRBJ1-2 and V is TRBV18; D possibly corresponds to TRBD1 (6 bases). Germline CDR1 and CDR2: KGHSH and LQKENI. The CDR3 loop spans 14 amino acids. Trimming removed 4 bases from V and 4 bases from J, with 13 bases in between. Here the CDR3 DNA reads TGTGCCAGCTCACGGGGGGCGCAGAGCTATGGCTACACCTTC. This encodes CASSRGAQSYGYTF.

The rearrangement links TRBV30 to TRBJ1-4; 10 nucleotides match TRBD1. Germline CDR1 reads GTSNPN; CDR2 reads SVGIG (reference sequence). The V and J ends lost 3 bases and 6 bases, in that order; junction bases with no gene match: 7. The CDR3 length is 15 residues. CDR3 in DNA: TGTGCCTGGAGCTATAGCGGGACAGGGGATGAAAAACTGTTTTTT. It encodes CAWSYSGTGDEKLFF.

J is TRBJ1-2 and V is TRBV19; 7 bases agree with TRBD1. This CDR3 is built from 13 residues. The J segment lost 5 bases and the V segment lost 9 bases, leaving 9 bases of the junction unmatched. CDR1 is LNHDA and CDR2 is SQIVND in the germline V gene (reference sequence). The CDR3 DNA reads as TGTGCCAGCAGTGACAGGGTTCTTTATGGCTACACCTTC. As protein: CASSDRVLYGYTF. Filled out from reference TRBV19 and TRBJ1-2, the complete variable domain reads DGGITQSPKYLFRKEGQNVTLSCEQNLNHDAMYWYRQDPGQGLRLIYYSQIVNDFQKGDIAEGYSVSREKKESFPLTVTSAQKNPTAFYLCASSDRVLYGYTFGSGTRLTVV.

This clone was detected only once. The rearrangement uses TRBV11-2 and TRBJ2-7; D is undetermined. Germline lookup yields CDR1 SGHAT and CDR2 FQNNGV. The CDR3 is 14 residues long. V shed 1 base and J shed 2 bases, with 9 bases lying between them. The CDR3 coding sequence is TGTGCCAGCAGCTTAGCAGCAGATACCTACGAGCAGTACTTC. Residues: CASSLAADTYEQYF.